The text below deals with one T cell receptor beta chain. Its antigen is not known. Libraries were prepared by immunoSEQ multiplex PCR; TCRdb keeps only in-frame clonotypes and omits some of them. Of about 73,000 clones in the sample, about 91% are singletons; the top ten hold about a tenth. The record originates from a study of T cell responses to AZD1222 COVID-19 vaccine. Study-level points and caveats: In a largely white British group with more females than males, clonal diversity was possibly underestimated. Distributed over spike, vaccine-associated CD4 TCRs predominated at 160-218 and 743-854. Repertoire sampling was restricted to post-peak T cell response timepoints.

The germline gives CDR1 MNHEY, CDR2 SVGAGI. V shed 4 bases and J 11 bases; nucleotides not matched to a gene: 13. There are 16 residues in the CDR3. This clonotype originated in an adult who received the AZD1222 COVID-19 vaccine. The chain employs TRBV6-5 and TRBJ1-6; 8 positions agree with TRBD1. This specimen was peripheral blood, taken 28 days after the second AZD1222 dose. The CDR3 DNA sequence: TGTGCCAGCAGTTTTCTCCGGACAGGGACGGGTACACCCCTCCACTTT. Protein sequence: CASSFLRTGTGTPLHF.